The rows below give T cell receptor beta chains drawn from one sample of a study of CD8 T cells in Susac syndrome. TCRdb used MiXCR to reprocess the immunoSEQ multiplex PCR reads, holding one entry per CDR3 protein. The sample contains about 210,000 distinct CDR3 sequences, 95% of which appear only once. Sequenced input: CD4+ T cells from PBMCs. Source of these receptors: a human donor with multiple sclerosis. Each CDR3 is given with its conserved first and last residue. Each record gives: J gene, D gene, clone size, V gene, CDR3 DNA, CDR3 protein. A D gene is named only where the DNA matches it firmly. For some rows the clone size is stated as once, few or many, or as a class when expanded; others skip it.

J: TRBJ2-7
D: .
size: .
V: TRBV20-1
DNA: TGCAGTGCAGCCCCAAGCGGGTCCGCTTCCCGAGGCGAGCAGTACTTC
CDR3: CSAAPSGSASRGEQYF

J: TRBJ1-1
D: TRBD1
size: .
V: TRBV9
DNA: TGTGCCAGCAGCGTAGGGGACAGGGGAAGAAACACTGAAGCTTTCTTT
CDR3: CASSVGDRGRNTEAFF

J: TRBJ1-1
D: .
size: .
V: TRBV30
DNA: TGTGCCTGGAGCGAGAGAGGGAGGCGGAGAACTGAAGCTTTCTTT
CDR3: CAWSERGRRRTEAFF

J: TRBJ1-2
D: .
size: .
V: TRBV7-6
DNA: TGTGCCAGCAGTCGTACCAGGGAGGACTATGGCTACACCTTC
CDR3: CASSRTREDYGYTF

J: TRBJ2-6
D: .
size: .
V: TRBV9
DNA: TGTGCCAGCAGCGTTCAAGAGGCTGGGGCCAACGTCCTGACTTTC
CDR3: CASSVQEAGANVLTF

J: TRBJ2-1
D: TRBD2
size: .
V: TRBV29-1
DNA: TGCAGCGTTCAGAGGACTAGGGGCAATGAGCAGTTCTTC
CDR3: CSVQRTRGNEQFF

J: TRBJ2-6
D: .
size: .
V: TRBV19
DNA: TGTGCCAGTAGTTTCCCACAAGGGGCCGGCTCTGGGGCCAACGTCCTGACTTTC
CDR3: CASSFPQGAGSGANVLTF

J: TRBJ2-4
D: .
size: once
V: TRBV20-1
DNA: TGCAGTGCTGTCAGGGGAGATCTAGCCAAAAACATTCAGTACTTC
CDR3: CSAVRGDLAKNIQYF

J: TRBJ2-5
D: TRBD2
size: .
V: TRBV18
DNA: TGTGCCAGCTCACCACCCTTCCGTCCAGGGACTACTAAGGAGACCCAGTACTTC
CDR3: CASSPPFRPGTTKETQYF

J: TRBJ2-1
D: TRBD2
size: .
V: TRBV28
DNA: TGTGCCAGCAAGCGGGAGCGGTATGAGCAGTTCTTC
CDR3: CASKRERYEQFF

J: TRBJ2-2
D: TRBD2
size: .
V: TRBV9
DNA: TGTGCCAGCAGCGTAGTGGGGACTAGTACCGGGGAGCTGTTTTTT
CDR3: CASSVVGTSTGELFF

J: TRBJ1-2
D: .
size: .
V: TRBV29-1
DNA: TGCAGCGTTGAAGGGGGCCGACAGAACTATGGCTACACCTTC
CDR3: CSVEGGRQNYGYTF

J: TRBJ1-5
D: .
size: .
V: TRBV12-3/TRBV12-4
DNA: TGTGCCAGCAGGAAGGGGGGGTCCGGTCAGCCCCAGCATTTT
CDR3: CASRKGGSGQPQHF

J: TRBJ2-7
D: TRBD1
size: .
V: TRBV5-1
DNA: TGCGCCAGCAGCCCCGCGGGACAGGGTGTCTACGAGCAGTACTTC
CDR3: CASSPAGQGVYEQYF

J: TRBJ1-1
D: .
size: .
V: TRBV5-6
DNA: TGTGCCAGCAGTTTCGACGGGGCGGCTTTCTTT
CDR3: CASSFDGAAFF

J: TRBJ2-1
D: TRBD2
size: .
V: TRBV20-1
DNA: TGCAGTGTCGGGGGAGGGCCGCGAGAGCAGTTCTTC
CDR3: CSVGGGPREQFF

J: TRBJ2-7
D: TRBD2
size: .
V: TRBV29-1
DNA: TGCAGCGTTGAGGCTAGCGGAAAACCCTACGAGCAGTACTTC
CDR3: CSVEASGKPYEQYF

J: TRBJ2-2
D: .
size: .
V: TRBV7-2
DNA: TGTGCCAGCAGTCGGGCCTCGGGAGTCACCGGGGAGCTGTTTTTT
CDR3: CASSRASGVTGELFF

J: TRBJ1-2
D: .
size: .
V: TRBV20-1
DNA: TGCAGTGCTAGAGAACCGACAGGCCTCTATGGCTACACCTTC
CDR3: CSAREPTGLYGYTF

J: TRBJ2-1
D: .
size: .
V: TRBV4-2
DNA: TGTGCCAGCAGCCAACTGCCGGGACGTCAGCAGTTCTTC
CDR3: CASSQLPGRQQFF

J: TRBJ2-7
D: TRBD1
size: .
V: TRBV18
DNA: TGTGCCAGCTCACCCCCGGGACAGGGACCTAAGCAGTACTTC
CDR3: CASSPPGQGPKQYF

J: TRBJ2-1
D: TRBD2
size: .
V: TRBV11-2
DNA: TGTGCCAGCAGAACAACCGGCGGGAGCTCCTACAATGAGCAGTTCTTC
CDR3: CASRTTGGSSYNEQFF

J: TRBJ2-3
D: TRBD1
size: .
V: TRBV27
DNA: TGTGCCAGCAGTATAAGACAGGGCCTCGGGTCTGATACGCAGTATTTT
CDR3: CASSIRQGLGSDTQYF

J: TRBJ1-2
D: .
size: .
V: TRBV25-1
DNA: TGTGCCAGCAGTGAAAGGGAGGGGGTCGGCTACACCTTC
CDR3: CASSEREGVGYTF

J: TRBJ2-4
D: .
size: .
V: TRBV7-8
DNA: TGTGCCAGCAGCCTTGGGGCCATTCAGTACTTC
CDR3: CASSLGAIQYF

J: TRBJ2-5
D: .
size: .
V: TRBV29-1
DNA: TGCAGCGTCGGACGAGGGCAAGAGACCCAGTACTTC
CDR3: CSVGRGQETQYF

J: TRBJ2-5
D: .
size: .
V: TRBV12-3/TRBV12-4
DNA: TGTGCCAGCAGTTCCAGACTTAGTAGGACCCAGTACTTC
CDR3: CASSSRLSRTQYF